Following are 32 T cell receptor beta chains from one sample sequenced in a study of cytomegalovirus exposure and HLA in healthy donors. 13 Jbeta primers and 60 Vbeta primers were used for the PCR. The repertoire was sequenced with immunoSEQ multiplex PCR; TCRdb's copy has only in-frame clones and lacks some. The data contain roughly 180,000 clones, 77% of them singletons. The sample consisted of PBMCs. The receptor source for this set is a woman in her twenties or thirties in good health and CMV-seropositive.

The chain employs TRBV2 and TRBJ2-7, with D perhaps matching TRBD2 (5 bases). The CDR3 runs 12 residues. CDR1 and CDR2 from the germline V gene are SNHLY and FYNNEI. The V end was cut by 5 bases, the J end by 2 bases, with 7 bases between. CDR3 region: CASSTEAYEQYF. The CDR3 DNA follows: TGTGCCAGCAGTACGGAGGCCTACGAGCAGTACTTC. Complete variable domain (other parts from reference TRBV2 and TRBJ2-7): EPEVTQTPSHQVTQMGQEVILRCVPISNHLYFYWYRQILGQKVEFLVSFYNNEISEKSEIFDDQFSVERPDGSNFTLKIRSTKLEDSAMYFCASSTEAYEQYFGPGTRLTVT.

The J gene is TRBJ1-4, the V gene TRBV15; possibly TRBD1 for D (6 bases). Germline V gene sequence: CDR1 LNHNV, CDR2 YYDKDF (reference sequence). The CDR3 has 18 amino acids. With 6 bases removed from V and 2 bases from J, the gap between germline ends came to 22 bases. The CDR3 loop reads CATSPKAGALFTNEKLFF. The CDR3 DNA reads TGTGCCACCAGTCCCAAGGCGGGGGCGCTGTTCACTAATGAAAAACTGTTTTTT.

This sequence joins TRBV28 and TRBJ1-1, with 7 bases aligning to TRBD1. Germline V gives CDR1 MDHEN, CDR2 SYDVKM. The CDR3 consists of 15 residues. V was pared by 5 bases and J by 7 bases, with 13 bases of the junction left unmatched. CDR3 protein: CASSTEDREPFEAFF. CDR3 bases: TGTGCCAGCAGTACGGAAGACAGGGAACCCTTTGAAGCTTTCTTT.

The chain links TRBV28 to TRBJ2-7; maybe TRBD1 (5 bases). This CDR3 region has 14 residues. From germline, CDR1 is MDHEN and CDR2 SYDVKM. Trimming pared 2 bases from V and 0 bases from J, leaving 8 bases between. CDR3 residues: CASSLPRGSYEQYF. CDR3 nucleotide sequence: TGTGCCAGCAGTTTACCAAGGGGCTCCTACGAGCAGTACTTC.

This clone came up a few times. The chain is built from TRBV28 and TRBJ2-7; 8 nucleotides match TRBD1. The germline gives CDR1 MDHEN, CDR2 SYDVKM. The junction had 11 bases not matched to a gene; V was cut back by 6 bases and J by 1 base. The CDR3 runs to 16 residues. The CDR3 DNA reads TGTGCCAGCAGGGTGCCCCCGGGACAGGCGTCCTACGAGCAGTACTTC. Translated, it gives CASRVPPGQASYEQYF.

This sequence joins TRBV7-3 and TRBJ2-1; D is ambiguous. CDR1 and CDR2 (germline): SGHTA, FQGTGA. The V end was cut by 5 bases, the J end by 4 bases, with 18 bases between. This CDR3 has 16 residues. CDR3 loop: CASSPPAQVSYNEQFF. The CDR3 DNA follows: TGTGCCAGCAGCCCCCCCGCCCAGGTCTCATACAATGAGCAGTTCTTC. Combining the CDR3 with reference TRBV7-3 and TRBJ2-1 gives the whole variable domain GAGVSQTPSNKVTEKGKYVELRCDPISGHTALYWYRQSLGQGPEFLIYFQGTGAADDSGLPNDRFFAVRPEGSVSTLKIQRTERGDSAVYLCASSPPAQVSYNEQFFGPGTRLTVL.

V usage is TRBV7-2 and J usage is TRBJ2-7, with D perhaps TRBD2 (5 bases). Trimming pared 0 bases from V and 2 bases from J, leaving 8 bases between. The CDR3 loop spans 14 amino acids. CDR1 is SGHTA and CDR2 is FQGNSA in the germline V gene. The CDR3 nucleotides read TGTGCCAGCAGCTTAGCGGGAGTGGCCTACGAGCAGTACTTC. This gives the protein CASSLAGVAYEQYF.

The rearrangement uses TRBV5-4 and TRBJ1-5, with D tentatively TRBD1 (6 bases). Germline CDR1 and CDR2: SGHNT and YYREEE (reference sequence). Trimming removed 0 bases from V and 2 bases from J, with 15 bases in between. This CDR3 has 17 amino acids. The CDR3 nucleotides are TGTGCCAGCAGCTTGGGTGGGGAGAGACAGGGCAATCAGCCCCAGCATTTT. Protein: CASSLGGERQGNQPQHF.

This clone came up a few times. Other DNA variants within this sample encode the same CDR3. The gene calls are TRBV7-2 and TRBJ2-7; D call uncertain. The CDR3 contains 11 residues. Trimming left V 5 bases short and J 1 base short, with 3 bases between. CDR1 is SGHTA, CDR2 FQGNSA, per germline. CDR3 nucleotides: TGTGCCAGCAGCCCTTCCTACGAGCAGTACTTC. This sequence encodes CASSPSYEQYF.

The chain has TRBV29-1 and TRBJ2-3, with D possibly being TRBD2 (5 bases). Per germline, CDR1 SQVTM and CDR2 ANQGSEA. The CDR3 totals 13 residues. V shed 3 bases and J shed 7 bases, with 14 bases lying between them. The CDR3 sequence: CSVEAGGLNTQYF. CDR3 in DNA: TGCAGCGTTGAGGCAGGAGGTTTGAATACGCAGTATTTT.

The chain recombines TRBV10-1 with TRBJ2-3; 7 bases are a match to TRBD1. The CDR3 loop spans 14 amino acids. Per the germline V gene, CDR1 is WNHNN and CDR2 is SYGVQD (reference sequence). J lost 1 base, V lost 6 bases, and 4 bases had no gene match. CDR3 coding DNA: TGCGCCAGCAGGGCCGGGACAGGCACAGATACGCAGTATTTT. This gives the protein CASRAGTGTDTQYF.

The rearrangement uses TRBV29-1 and TRBJ2-1; 9 bases fit TRBD2. Germline values: CDR1 SQVTM, CDR2 ANQGSEA. The CDR3 loop spans 16 amino acids. Trimming at V came to 6 bases and at J to 2 bases, leaving 11 bases not matched to a gene. The CDR3 DNA reads as TGCAGCGTCCCCGGGCTAGCGGGAATAGCCTACAATGAGCAGTTCTTC. Its translation is CSVPGLAGIAYNEQFF.

The V call is TRBV7-6, the J call TRBJ2-7; 7 bases are a match to TRBD1. Per germline, CDR1 SGHVS and CDR2 FNYEAQ. J gave up 0 bases and V 5 bases, and 10 bases lay outside the gene matches. This CDR3 has 16 residues. The CDR3 DNA is TGTGCCAGCAGCCTCCAGGGGCAGGGGGTCTCCTACGAGCAGTACTTC. Encoded protein: CASSLQGQGVSYEQYF.

This chain uses TRBV15 with TRBJ1-2; TRBD1 might be the D (5 bases). The V end lost 5 bases, the J end lost 4 bases, and 11 bases lay between the germline ends. This CDR3 has 13 residues. From germline, CDR1 is LNHNV and CDR2 YYDKDF (reference sequence). This CDR3 is CATSGRASYGYTF. Written as DNA, the CDR3 is TGTGCCACCAGCGGCAGGGCAAGCTATGGCTACACCTTC.

V is TRBV20-1 and J is TRBJ1-1, with unresolved D. The CDR3 has 11 residues. V dropped 1 base and J dropped 3 bases, with 3 bases sitting between them. Germline CDR1 and CDR2: DFQATT and SNEGSKA (reference sequence). CDR3 amino acids: CSARADTEAFF. The CDR3 DNA follows: TGCAGTGCTAGAGCAGACACTGAAGCTTTCTTT.

This clone was seen only a few times. The CDR3 spells CAWSSSLSGNTIYF. CDR3 bases: TGTGCCTGGAGTTCCTCACTCTCTGGAAACACCATATATTTT. This rearrangement joins TRBV30 to TRBJ1-3, with D uncertain. Per germline, CDR1 GTSNPN and CDR2 SVGIG (reference sequence). This CDR3 region has 14 residues. Deletions cut 2 bases from V and 0 bases from J, with 8 bases between.

The J gene is TRBJ2-7, the V gene TRBV12-2; TRBD1 reflects the table's D call only, with no check against the DNA. TRBV12-2 is listed as a pseudogene. CDR3 length: 16 residues. CDR3 protein: CASRLGAGGKNYEQYF. Here the CDR3 DNA reads TGTGCAAGTCGCTTAGGGGCAGGGGGGAAAAACTACGAGCAGTACTTC.

J is TRBJ2-3 and V is TRBV6-6; 12 bases are a match to TRBD2. J lost 7 bases, V lost 6 bases, and 11 bases had no gene match. This CDR3 spans 16 amino acids. Germline values: CDR1 MNHNY, CDR2 SVGAGI (reference sequence). The CDR3 nucleotides read TGTGCCAGCAGAAGCCGACTAGCGGGAGAAATTCATACGCAGTATTTT. Its protein is CASRSRLAGEIHTQYF.

The chain couples TRBV27 to TRBJ2-7, with D possibly being TRBD2 (6 bases). Germline V lookup: CDR1 MNHEY, CDR2 SMNVEV (reference sequence). This CDR3 contains 17 residues. V lost 6 bases, J lost 2 bases, and 23 bases lay in between. CDR3 nucleotide sequence: TGTGCCAGCAGCCCGGTTGGGGGGACGGGGATACCCTACGAGCAGTACTTC. Translating gives CASSPVGGTGIPYEQYF.

This rearrangement joins TRBV6-6 to TRBJ1-1; possible D gene TRBD1, 6 bases. Looked up from germline, CDR1 is MNHNY and CDR2 is SVGAGI (reference sequence). V lost 0 bases to trimming and J lost 4 bases, with 9 bases between them. This CDR3 contains 14 residues. CDR3 protein: CASSYSGGLTEAFF. The CDR3 DNA sequence: TGTGCCAGCAGTTACTCGGGGGGGCTCACTGAAGCTTTCTTT.

This clone was found a few times. The chain recombines TRBV6-4 with TRBJ2-3; D perhaps matches TRBD2 (6 bases). Germline CDR1 is MRHNA and CDR2 is SNTAGT. This CDR3 is 16 amino acids long. The V end lost 0 bases, the J end lost 5 bases, and 15 bases lay between the germline ends. The CDR3 bases are TGTGCCAGCAGTGACTCATCCCGCGGAGGGGTAGATACGCAGTATTTT. Translating it yields CASSDSSRGGVDTQYF.

The chain employs TRBV25-1 and TRBJ2-7; 10 nucleotides match TRBD2. Trimming at V came to 9 bases and at J to 1 base, leaving 15 bases not matched to a gene. CDR3 length: 17 amino acids. Germline lookup yields CDR1 MGHDK and CDR2 SYGVNS. CDR3 DNA sequence: TGTGCCAGGGTGGGACTAGCGCCCTTTTTATTTTCCTACGAGCAGTACTTC. This gives the protein CARVGLAPFLFSYEQYF.

The chain employs TRBV13 and TRBJ2-1; D call uncertain. Trimming left V 6 bases short and J 0 bases short, with 12 bases between. The CDR3 loop spans 15 amino acids. Germline lookup yields CDR1 PRHDT and CDR2 FYEKMQ (reference sequence). The chain's CDR3 is CASRRYDFSYNEQFF. For the CDR3, the DNA is TGTGCCAGCAGGAGGTACGATTTCTCCTACAATGAGCAGTTCTTC.

As DNA, the CDR3 is TGTGCCAGCAGTGGCAGACAGGGGTCTAGCAATCAGCCCCAGCATTTT. Translated, it gives CASSGRQGSSNQPQHF. The chain couples TRBV6-1 to TRBJ1-5; the match to TRBD1 covers 8 bases. Germline V gives CDR1 MNHNS, CDR2 SASEGT. V shed 4 bases and J 0 bases; nucleotides not matched to a gene: 5. The CDR3 is 16 amino acids.

The chain has TRBV30 and TRBJ2-3; TRBD1 matches 8 bases. CDR1 is GTSNPN and CDR2 is SVGIG in the germline V gene (reference sequence). Unmatched junction bases numbered 5, after V lost 2 bases and J lost 4 bases. The length of the CDR3 is 14 residues. The CDR3 sequence is CAWSLDRGADTQYF. In nucleotides, the CDR3 is TGTGCCTGGAGTCTTGACAGGGGAGCAGATACGCAGTATTTT. Full variable domain (remainder filled in from reference TRBV30 and TRBJ2-3): SQTIHQWPATLVQPVGSPLSLECTVEGTSNPNLYWYRQAAGRGLQLLFYSVGIGQISSEVPQNLSASRPQDRQFILSSKKLLLSDSGFYLCAWSLDRGADTQYFGPGTRLTVL.

The genes are TRBV9 and TRBJ2-7; D is possibly TRBD1 (6 bases). Germline CDR1 and CDR2: SGDLS and YYNGEE. This CDR3 is built from 18 residues. The V gene lost 4 bases and the J gene lost 5 bases, with 28 bases spanning the gap. For the CDR3, the DNA is TGTGCCAGCAGCATAGGAGCCTCAACCGGACAGCCCTCAAACGAGCAGTACTTC. Translation gives CASSIGASTGQPSNEQYF.

V usage is TRBV4-3 and J usage is TRBJ2-3; 7 bases map to TRBD1. Germline loops: CDR1 LGHNA, CDR2 YSLEER. Germline trimming cut 1 base from V and 2 bases from J; bases unmatched to any gene: 6. This CDR3 comprises 16 residues. The CDR3 loop is CASSQVTGAPTDTQYF. Here the CDR3 DNA reads TGCGCCAGCAGCCAAGTAACAGGGGCGCCCACAGATACGCAGTATTTT.

This chain uses TRBV28 with TRBJ1-1; D is undetermined. Deletions cut 3 bases from V and 1 base from J, with 12 bases between. The length of the CDR3 is 15 residues. The germline gives CDR1 MDHEN, CDR2 SYDVKM. CDR3 residues: CASSFRGSGNTEAFF. The CDR3 coding sequence is TGTGCCAGCAGTTTTCGGGGTTCAGGGAACACTGAAGCTTTCTTT.

The chain couples TRBV2 to TRBJ2-2; 14 nucleotides line up with TRBD2. The CDR3 sequence is 16 residues long. J lost 8 bases, V lost 5 bases, and 7 bases had no gene match. Germline V gives CDR1 SNHLY, CDR2 FYNNEI. CDR3 in DNA: TGTGCCAGCAGTCGGGGGACTAGCGGGGGCAGAGGGGAGCTGTTTTTT. Protein: CASSRGTSGGRGELFF.

This chain links TRBV15 with TRBJ2-5; D remains ambiguous. The CDR3 contains 14 residues. Germline CDR1 is LNHNV and CDR2 is YYDKDF (reference sequence). V gave up 0 bases and J gave up 1 base, with 6 bases separating them. CDR3 DNA sequence: TGTGCCACCAGCAGAGAGGCAGTCCAAGAGACCCAGTACTTC. Protein sequence: CATSREAVQETQYF.

The rearrangement joins TRBV29-1 to TRBJ2-7; no reliable D call. CDR3 size: 12 residues. Looked up from germline, CDR1 is SQVTM and CDR2 is ANQGSEA. The V gene lost 1 base and the J gene lost 3 bases, with 7 bases spanning the gap. The chain's CDR3 is CSVEGPYYEQYF. In DNA form, the CDR3 reads TGCAGCGTTGAAGGGCCGTACTACGAGCAGTACTTC.

This clone was seen a handful of times. V is TRBV25-1 and J is TRBJ1-2, with D possibly matching TRBD1 (6 bases). From germline, CDR1 is MGHDK and CDR2 SYGVNS. Trimming cost V 0 bases and J 8 bases, with 19 bases left between them. CDR3 size: 16 residues. CDR3 residues: CASSEYNLGTRLGYTF. The DNA of the CDR3 is TGTGCCAGCAGTGAATACAATCTAGGGACACGCTTGGGCTACACCTTC.